A selection of T cell receptor beta chains follows, all from one sample in a study of T cell responses to AZD1222 COVID-19 vaccine. Here immunoSEQ multiplex PCR was the method, and the copy in TCRdb shows in-frame clones only, minus some. The table shows 90,000 to 100,000 clones, with about 81% occurring only once. Material: peripheral blood, obtained 28 days after the second AZD1222 dose. The receptors here all came from an adult who received the AZD1222 COVID-19 vaccine. CDR3s include the opening cysteine and the closing phenylalanine or tryptophan. Fields, in order: clone size, V gene, J gene, D gene, CDR3 DNA, CDR3 protein. The D gene is left open where the match is weak. The size entry is marked missing in some rows and otherwise reads once, few, many or a size class.

abundance: once
v_gene: TRBV6-5
j_gene: TRBJ1-1
d_gene: .
CDR3nt: TGTGCCAGCAGTTACTCGGCAGTGCTCCAGTTAACTGAAGCTTTCTTT
CDR3aa: CASSYSAVLQLTEAFF

abundance: .
v_gene: TRBV12-3/TRBV12-4
j_gene: TRBJ1-1
d_gene: .
CDR3nt: TGTGCCAGCAGTTTAATGACCCCTGAAGCTTTCTTT
CDR3aa: CASSLMTPEAFF

abundance: .
v_gene: TRBV7-3
j_gene: TRBJ2-5
d_gene: .
CDR3nt: TGTGCCAGCAGCTTGTCCCCGCAAGAGACCCAGTACTTC
CDR3aa: CASSLSPQETQYF

abundance: .
v_gene: TRBV3-1/TRBV3-2
j_gene: TRBJ2-5
d_gene: .
CDR3nt: TGTGCCAGCAGCCAAGATCTGCAGTCGGAGACCCAGTACTTC
CDR3aa: CASSQDLQSETQYF

abundance: .
v_gene: TRBV9
j_gene: TRBJ2-1
d_gene: .
CDR3nt: TGTGCCAGCAGCGTAGATCGCGGGACCTCCTACAATGAGCAGTTCTTC
CDR3aa: CASSVDRGTSYNEQFF

abundance: .
v_gene: TRBV7-9
j_gene: TRBJ1-5
d_gene: .
CDR3nt: TGTGCCAGCAGCGCCCCTTATTCCCGAGCCCAGCATTTT
CDR3aa: CASSAPYSRAQHF

abundance: .
v_gene: TRBV27
j_gene: TRBJ1-1
d_gene: .
CDR3nt: TGTGCCAGCAGTTTGGCCAGGGGCGGGACTGAAGCTTTCTTT
CDR3aa: CASSLARGGTEAFF

abundance: .
v_gene: TRBV9
j_gene: TRBJ2-7
d_gene: TRBD1
CDR3nt: TGTGCCAGCGGGAGTGGGGACAGACTACTCTTC
CDR3aa: CASGSGDRLLF

abundance: .
v_gene: TRBV21-1
j_gene: TRBJ2-7
d_gene: .
CDR3nt: TGTGCCAGCAGCCATAAGACGGTGAGCTCCTACGAGCAGTACTTC
CDR3aa: CASSHKTVSSYEQYF

abundance: .
v_gene: TRBV15
j_gene: TRBJ2-7
d_gene: .
CDR3nt: TGTGCCACCAGCAGTGCCGGGAACGAGCAGTACTTC
CDR3aa: CATSSAGNEQYF

abundance: once
v_gene: TRBV4-2
j_gene: TRBJ1-4
d_gene: .
CDR3nt: TGTGCCAGCAGCCAACGAGAGGGGTTAAGTAATGAAAAACTGTTTTTT
CDR3aa: CASSQREGLSNEKLFF

abundance: .
v_gene: TRBV5-1
j_gene: TRBJ2-1
d_gene: TRBD1
CDR3nt: TGCGCCAGCAGCCCCACAGGGGCCGGGTACAATGAGCAGTTCTTC
CDR3aa: CASSPTGAGYNEQFF

abundance: .
v_gene: TRBV7-8
j_gene: TRBJ2-2
d_gene: TRBD1
CDR3nt: TGTGCCAGCAGCTTGGCACAGGGGACCGGGGAGCTGTTTTTT
CDR3aa: CASSLAQGTGELFF

abundance: .
v_gene: TRBV6-5
j_gene: TRBJ1-3
d_gene: TRBD1
CDR3nt: TGTGCCAGCAGTTCTCCTGACAGGGAAGGAAACACCATATATTTT
CDR3aa: CASSSPDREGNTIYF

abundance: .
v_gene: TRBV27
j_gene: TRBJ2-7
d_gene: .
CDR3nt: TGTGCCAGCAGCGCCGGGGGACCCTACGAGCAGTACTTC
CDR3aa: CASSAGGPYEQYF

abundance: .
v_gene: TRBV7-9
j_gene: TRBJ1-2
d_gene: TRBD1
CDR3nt: TGTGCCAGCAGCCCCCGAGCAGGGGGCATCGGTGGCTACACCTTC
CDR3aa: CASSPRAGGIGGYTF

abundance: .
v_gene: TRBV7-9
j_gene: TRBJ2-6
d_gene: .
CDR3nt: TGTGCCAGCACCTACTCTGGGGCCAACGTCCTGACTTTC
CDR3aa: CASTYSGANVLTF

abundance: once
v_gene: TRBV11-3
j_gene: TRBJ2-3
d_gene: .
CDR3nt: TGTGCCAGCAGCTTACTACAGGGTGTTGCGCAGTATTTT
CDR3aa: CASSLLQGVAQYF

abundance: .
v_gene: TRBV9
j_gene: TRBJ1-4
d_gene: .
CDR3nt: TGTGCCAGCAGCGTAGAGGGTGGCGAAAAACTGTTTTTT
CDR3aa: CASSVEGGEKLFF

abundance: once
v_gene: TRBV4-1
j_gene: TRBJ2-1
d_gene: TRBD2
CDR3nt: TGCGCCAGCAGCCAAACGAGCGGGAGTGCCAATGAGCAGTTCTTC
CDR3aa: CASSQTSGSANEQFF

abundance: few
v_gene: TRBV18
j_gene: TRBJ1-1
d_gene: .
CDR3nt: TGTGCCAGCTCACCATTATCGCCTCTCGGCGGCCCTTTCTTT
CDR3aa: CASSPLSPLGGPFF

abundance: .
v_gene: TRBV18
j_gene: TRBJ1-4
d_gene: .
CDR3nt: TGTGCCAGCTCCCAAATGGGAAAACTGTTTTTT
CDR3aa: CASSQMGKLFF

abundance: .
v_gene: TRBV6-5
j_gene: TRBJ1-1
d_gene: .
CDR3nt: TGTGCCAGCAGTTACTCTTCCGGGACACCTAACACTGAAGCTTTCTTT
CDR3aa: CASSYSSGTPNTEAFF

abundance: once
v_gene: TRBV27
j_gene: TRBJ1-6
d_gene: .
CDR3nt: TGTGCCTCCAAGAGAAGGGCCGCCCTGTGGGTACCCCTCCACTTT
CDR3aa: CASKRRAALWVPLHF

abundance: .
v_gene: TRBV7-9
j_gene: TRBJ1-1
d_gene: .
CDR3nt: TGTGCCAGCAGCTTAGGAATCATACAGGAAGCTTTCTTT
CDR3aa: CASSLGIIQEAFF

abundance: .
v_gene: TRBV7-7
j_gene: TRBJ2-2
d_gene: .
CDR3nt: TGTGCCAGCAGCAAATACAGGGGAGGAACCGGGGAGCTGTTTTTT
CDR3aa: CASSKYRGGTGELFF

abundance: .
v_gene: TRBV4-1
j_gene: TRBJ2-7
d_gene: .
CDR3nt: TGCGCCAGCAGCCAAGGGCCAGGTGCTACCTACGAGCAGTACTTC
CDR3aa: CASSQGPGATYEQYF

abundance: .
v_gene: TRBV2
j_gene: TRBJ2-3
d_gene: .
CDR3nt: TGTGCCAGCAGTGGGAGGGTGTCAGCAGATACGCAGTATTTT
CDR3aa: CASSGRVSADTQYF

abundance: .
v_gene: TRBV19
j_gene: TRBJ1-1
d_gene: .
CDR3nt: TGTGCCAGTAGGGTCCGGGATTGGAGGGCAATGATGAACACTGAAGCTTTCTTT
CDR3aa: CASRVRDWRAMMNTEAFF

abundance: .
v_gene: TRBV3-1/TRBV3-2
j_gene: TRBJ1-1
d_gene: TRBD1
CDR3nt: TGTGCCAGCAGTCCCGGGACAGAGCGCGAAGTCGCTTTCTTT
CDR3aa: CASSPGTEREVAFF

abundance: .
v_gene: TRBV11-2
j_gene: TRBJ1-2
d_gene: .
CDR3nt: TGTGCCAGCAGCCCCGCTGGTGGAGGACCCTATGGCTACACCTTC
CDR3aa: CASSPAGGGPYGYTF

abundance: .
v_gene: TRBV3-1/TRBV3-2
j_gene: TRBJ1-1
d_gene: .
CDR3nt: TGTGCCAGCAGCCCACCTAGAACGGGGAACACTGAAGCTTTCTTT
CDR3aa: CASSPPRTGNTEAFF

abundance: .
v_gene: TRBV19
j_gene: TRBJ2-7
d_gene: TRBD1
CDR3nt: TGTGCCAGTGGGACAGGGGTAACCTACGAGCAGTACTTC
CDR3aa: CASGTGVTYEQYF

abundance: .
v_gene: TRBV27
j_gene: TRBJ1-6
d_gene: .
CDR3nt: TGTGCCAGCAGCAACACGGGGACTCGAATCTCCCCCCTCCACTTT
CDR3aa: CASSNTGTRISPLHF

abundance: .
v_gene: TRBV7-2
j_gene: TRBJ2-2
d_gene: .
CDR3nt: TGTGCCAGCAGCTTAGATGGGACCTGGACCGGGGAGCTGTTTTTT
CDR3aa: CASSLDGTWTGELFF

abundance: .
v_gene: TRBV3-1/TRBV3-2
j_gene: TRBJ1-5
d_gene: TRBD1
CDR3nt: TGTGCCAGCAGCCAACAAGGGGGCCGGGGCAATCAGCCCCAGCATTTT
CDR3aa: CASSQQGGRGNQPQHF

abundance: .
v_gene: TRBV4-1
j_gene: TRBJ1-4
d_gene: .
CDR3nt: TGCGCCAGCAGCCACTCCAGGGGAGGGGTGGATGAAAAACTGTTTTTT
CDR3aa: CASSHSRGGVDEKLFF

abundance: once
v_gene: TRBV7-8
j_gene: TRBJ1-2
d_gene: .
CDR3nt: TGTGCCAGCAGCTTACCAAGTTCCTTAGCAGGGAGTAATAACTATGGCTACACCTTC
CDR3aa: CASSLPSSLAGSNNYGYTF

abundance: .
v_gene: TRBV10-3
j_gene: TRBJ2-2
d_gene: TRBD1
CDR3nt: TGTGCCATCAGTCCGATCGGGACAGGGGGCGGGGACACCGGGGAGCTGTTTTTT
CDR3aa: CAISPIGTGGGDTGELFF

abundance: .
v_gene: TRBV7-3
j_gene: TRBJ1-5
d_gene: .
CDR3nt: TGTGCCAGCAGCTTAGACGGTGAAGCGCCCCAGCATTTT
CDR3aa: CASSLDGEAPQHF

abundance: .
v_gene: TRBV9
j_gene: TRBJ1-1
d_gene: .
CDR3nt: TGTGCCAGCAGCGTACGGGCAGGACTCAACACTGAAGCTTTCTTT
CDR3aa: CASSVRAGLNTEAFF

abundance: .
v_gene: TRBV19
j_gene: TRBJ1-1
d_gene: .
CDR3nt: TGTGCCAGTAAACGGACAGCGAACACTGAAGCTTTCTTT
CDR3aa: CASKRTANTEAFF

abundance: .
v_gene: TRBV7-9
j_gene: TRBJ1-2
d_gene: .
CDR3nt: TGTGCCAGCAGCTTCGATCTCCATAACTATGGCTACACCTTC
CDR3aa: CASSFDLHNYGYTF

abundance: .
v_gene: TRBV3-1/TRBV3-2
j_gene: TRBJ2-2
d_gene: .
CDR3nt: TGTGCCAGCAGCCCCGGAGCTTCGGCCGGGGAGCTGTTTTTT
CDR3aa: CASSPGASAGELFF

abundance: .
v_gene: TRBV7-9
j_gene: TRBJ1-2
d_gene: .
CDR3nt: TGTGCCAGCACCCTAGGGGGGGGAGCTAACTATGGCTACACCTTC
CDR3aa: CASTLGGGANYGYTF

abundance: .
v_gene: TRBV24-1
j_gene: TRBJ1-2
d_gene: TRBD1
CDR3nt: TGTGCCACCAGTGACTACTCCGGGACAGGTGATGGCTACACCTTC
CDR3aa: CATSDYSGTGDGYTF

abundance: .
v_gene: TRBV10-3
j_gene: TRBJ2-5
d_gene: TRBD1
CDR3nt: TGTGCCATCCGGGAACAGGGGGCGCGGGGAGAGACCCAGTACTTC
CDR3aa: CAIREQGARGETQYF

abundance: once
v_gene: TRBV19
j_gene: TRBJ1-2
d_gene: .
CDR3nt: TGTGCCAGCCTAGGCTATGGCTACACCTTC
CDR3aa: CASLGYGYTF

abundance: .
v_gene: TRBV5-4
j_gene: TRBJ2-5
d_gene: .
CDR3nt: TGTGCCAGCAGCTCGGGGAATCCCCAAGAGACCCAGTACTTC
CDR3aa: CASSSGNPQETQYF

abundance: .
v_gene: TRBV5-1
j_gene: TRBJ1-3
d_gene: .
CDR3nt: TGCGCCAGCAGCTTGGTTTCAGGGTCTGGAAACACCATATATTTT
CDR3aa: CASSLVSGSGNTIYF

abundance: .
v_gene: TRBV5-4
j_gene: TRBJ2-7
d_gene: .
CDR3nt: TGTGCCAGCAGCTCCCCGAGTCTAGGGGCTGGTAACGAGCAGTACTTC
CDR3aa: CASSSPSLGAGNEQYF